This T cell receptor beta chain was identified during a study of control samples from healthy donors and cancer patients. Sequenced by immunoSEQ multiplex PCR; TCRdb stores in-frame clones only, minus some. The sample holds 100,000 to 150,000 clones, 87% seen once. This CDR3 is built from 15 residues. Trimming cost V 2 bases and J 8 bases; bases outside gene matches: 7. Germline values: CDR1 SGHRS, CDR2 YFSETQ. The sample taken for sequencing was blood. The receptor's source is a man aged 25-45 years in good health. The V call is TRBV5-1, the J call TRBJ1-4; 9 bases match TRBD1. The CDR3 bases are TGCGCCAGCAGCTTAGAGGGACAGGGTAGCGAAAAACTGTTTTTT. Its translation: CASSLEGQGSEKLFF.